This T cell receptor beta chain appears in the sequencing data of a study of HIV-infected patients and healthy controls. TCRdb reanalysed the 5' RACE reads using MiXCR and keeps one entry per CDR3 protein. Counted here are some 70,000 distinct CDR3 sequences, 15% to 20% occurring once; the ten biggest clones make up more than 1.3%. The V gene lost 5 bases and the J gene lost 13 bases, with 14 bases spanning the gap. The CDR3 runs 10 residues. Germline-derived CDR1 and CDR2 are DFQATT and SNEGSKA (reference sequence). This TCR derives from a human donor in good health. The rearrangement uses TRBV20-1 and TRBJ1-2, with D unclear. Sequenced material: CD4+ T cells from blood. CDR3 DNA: TGCAGTGCTGGGAGGACCGCTCTCACCTTC. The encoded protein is CSAGRTALTF.